This T cell receptor beta chain was retrieved from a study of CD8+CD57+ T cells in acquired aplastic anemia. Study overall: Mean DNA quantity obtained from sorted CD4+ and CD8+ cells was 2.5 to 4 ug.

Genomic DNA templated the TCR beta VDJ and CDR3 profiling. TCRdb recomputed calls from the reads with MiXCR, one row per CDR3 protein. The table includes approximately 120,000 distinct CDR3 sequences, about 40% detected once. This clonotype has only a few counts. The antigen remains undetermined. The study, taken as a whole, reports: Patients and controls shared 25 to 30 CD8+ CDR3 sequences, highly expressed in patients.

In patients chosen for sequencing, flow cytometry had shown CD8+CD57+ cell expansion. The sequencing input was sorted CD4+, CD8+, or CD8+CD57+ T cells (not recorded which) from PBMCs. This clonotype was sampled from a human donor with aplastic anemia.

Written as DNA, the CDR3 is TGTGCCAGCAGCTCCCCCTCGTCCTACGAGCAGTACTTC. Protein product: CASSSPSSYEQYF. This chain uses TRBV7-9 with TRBJ2-7; no firm D call. Germline V gene sequence: CDR1 SEHNR, CDR2 FQNEAQ (reference sequence). This CDR3 spans 13 amino acids. Between the trimmed V and J ends, which lost 4 bases and 1 base, there was a span of 8 bases.